This entry lists 30 T cell receptor beta chains sequenced from one sample in a study of blood T cells in healthy people across ages. Using a J-beta primer mix together with a sample-barcoded 5' primer, a second PCR was run for about 7 to 12 cycles. TCRdb itself ran the 5' RACE reads through MiXCR, one entry per CDR3 protein. The sample lists over 1,300,000 distinct CDR3 sequences, 59% occurring once. The sequenced material came from blood. These receptors came from a man younger than 30 in good health.

This sequence joins TRBV2 and TRBJ1-2; 9 positions agree with TRBD1. Germline V gene lookup returns CDR1 SNHLY and CDR2 FYNNEI. The CDR3 spans 14 residues. V shed 6 bases, J shed 3 bases, and the junction held 5 bases outside the gene matches. CDR3 protein: CASRDRGGDYGYTF. The CDR3 DNA follows: TGTGCCAGCAGGGACAGGGGAGGAGACTATGGCTACACCTTC.

The chain has TRBV4-1 and TRBJ2-6; D is ambiguous. Germline CDR1 is MGHRA and CDR2 is YSYEKL. The CDR3 runs 18 residues. V was trimmed by 4 bases and J by 2 bases, leaving 18 bases between them. CDR3 residues: CASSRRSPQNTGANVLTF. DNA of the CDR3: TGCGCCAGCAGCCGAAGAAGCCCCCAAAACACTGGGGCCAACGTCCTGACTTTC.

This chain joins TRBV7-2 and TRBJ2-5, with TRBD2 as a possible D gene (5 bases). The CDR3 loop spans 15 amino acids. The germline V gene encodes CDR1 SGHTA and CDR2 FQGNSA. V lost 1 base, J lost 11 bases, and 20 bases lay in between. CDR3 DNA: TGTGCCAGCAGCTTAGGGGCGCTAGCTTTGAATGAGCAGTACTTC. Its protein product is CASSLGALALNEQYF.

The chain employs TRBV14 and TRBJ2-3; D remains unclear. Deletions cut 5 bases from V and 0 bases from J, with 12 bases between. This CDR3 is built from 15 residues. Germline V gives CDR1 SGHDN, CDR2 FVKESK. The CDR3 coding sequence is TGTGCCAGCAGCGTCCGACTCGCTAGCACAGATACGCAGTATTTT. Translation gives CASSVRLASTDTQYF.

The chain has TRBV4-1 and TRBJ1-2; 9 bases are shared with TRBD1. This CDR3 has 16 amino acids. J gave up 2 bases and V 0 bases, and 4 bases lay outside the gene matches. From germline, CDR1 is MGHRA and CDR2 YSYEKL. The CDR3, as DNA: TGCGCCAGCAGCCAAGAGGACAGGGGAGAGAACTATGGCTACACCTTC. This translates into CASSQEDRGENYGYTF.

Only a few counts were recorded for this clonotype. The chain is built from TRBV4-2 and TRBJ2-1; 10 nucleotides match TRBD1. V was pared by 4 bases and J by 7 bases, with 7 bases of the junction left unmatched. Per the germline V gene, CDR1 is LGHNA and CDR2 is YNFKEQ. The CDR3 length is 15 residues. CDR3 coding DNA: TGTGCCAGCAGCCCAGGGGACAGGGGAGGAAATGAGCAGTTCTTC. Translated, it gives CASSPGDRGGNEQFF.

V and J are TRBV5-5 and TRBJ2-4, with D possibly called TRBD1 or TRBD2 (5 bases each). The DNA matches TRBJ2-7 better at its end, which makes the J call doubtful. Germline V lookup: CDR1 SGHKS, CDR2 YYEKEE (reference sequence). This CDR3 contains 15 residues. CDR3 nucleotides: TGTGCCAGCACTCAAAACTGGGACGGAGGTTACGAGCAGTACTTC. Translated: CASTQNWDGGYEQYF.

The rearrangement uses TRBV28 and TRBJ2-5, with a weak D call TRBD2 (6 bases). CDR3 length: 15 amino acids. V was clipped by 2 bases and J by 3 bases, with 13 bases between them. CDR1 MDHEN and CDR2 SYDVKM come from the germline V gene. In DNA, the CDR3 is TGTGCCAGCAGTTTAACTGCTAGCGCGAAAGAGACCCAGTACTTC. Protein sequence: CASSLTASAKETQYF.

This chain uses TRBV6-1 with TRBJ1-1; 7 nucleotides match TRBD1. J gave up 6 bases and V 7 bases, and 8 bases lay outside the gene matches. This CDR3 contains 13 residues. Per germline, CDR1 MNHNS and CDR2 SASEGT. This CDR3 is CASNVDRAAEAFF. The CDR3 DNA reads as TGTGCCAGCAACGTAGACAGGGCGGCTGAAGCTTTCTTT.

This clonotype was detected a few times. This rearrangement joins TRBV27 to TRBJ2-7, with 8 bases that match TRBD2. Germline CDR1 is MNHEY and CDR2 is SMNVEV (reference sequence). The CDR3 extends over 14 amino acids. V lost 4 bases, J lost 3 bases, and 5 bases stayed unmatched. CDR3 amino acids: CASSSTSGIYEQYF. The DNA of the CDR3 is TGTGCCAGCAGTTCAACTAGCGGAATCTACGAGCAGTACTTC.

V is TRBV20-1 and J is TRBJ2-7; TRBD2 might be the D (5 bases). CDR1 is DFQATT, CDR2 SNEGSKA, per germline (reference sequence). Trimming left V 6 bases short and J 3 bases short, with 15 bases between. The CDR3 is made up of 13 amino acids. The CDR3 sequence: CSADRENGYEQYF. In DNA form, the CDR3 reads TGCAGTGCCGACCGGGAAAACGGCTACGAGCAGTACTTC.

This chain joins TRBV6-6 and TRBJ2-1; D call uncertain. This CDR3 spans 12 amino acids. Trimming stripped 2 bases from V and 7 bases from J, with 6 bases between. CDR1 MNHNY and CDR2 SVGAGI come from the germline V gene (reference sequence). The CDR3 DNA reads as TGTGCCAGCAGTTACCTGGTAAATGAGCAGTTCTTC. Translating it yields CASSYLVNEQFF.

The chain is built from TRBV20-1 and TRBJ2-1; TRBD2 matches at 8 bases. This CDR3 is 15 amino acids long. Germline CDR1 DFQATT, CDR2 SNEGSKA (reference sequence). V was clipped by 0 bases and J by 7 bases; unmatched bases: 8. This chain's CDR3 is CSARDSGGPRNEQFF. Here the CDR3 DNA reads TGCAGTGCTAGAGATTCGGGGGGGCCTAGGAATGAGCAGTTCTTC.

J is TRBJ2-2 and V is TRBV10-3, with 7 nucleotides matching TRBD2. Per germline, CDR1 ENHRY and CDR2 SYGVKD. The V and J ends lost 5 bases and 1 base, in that order; junction bases with no gene match: 4. There are 15 residues in the CDR3. The CDR3 here is CAISSGALNTGELFF. DNA for the CDR3: TGTGCCATCAGTAGCGGGGCCTTGAACACCGGGGAGCTGTTTTTT.

The J gene is TRBJ1-1, the V gene TRBV25-1; TRBD1 agrees at 7 bases. J lost 1 base, V lost 3 bases, and 8 bases had no gene match. This CDR3 comprises 16 residues. Germline V CDR1 and CDR2: MGHDK, SYGVNS. Here the CDR3 reads CASSDPKGTANTEAFF. CDR3 coding DNA: TGTGCCAGCAGTGACCCGAAAGGGACAGCGAACACTGAAGCTTTCTTT.

This clonotype was detected only a few times. V is TRBV25-1 and J is TRBJ2-1; possibly TRBD2 for D (6 bases). The CDR3 runs 14 residues. The germline V and J ends were trimmed by 6 bases and 4 bases, with 13 bases remaining between them. Germline V lookup: CDR1 MGHDK, CDR2 SYGVNS. Here the CDR3 reads CASRDSGEYNEQFF. The CDR3 DNA sequence: TGTGCCAGCAGGGATTCGGGGGAGTACAATGAGCAGTTCTTC.

J is TRBJ1-1 and V is TRBV25-1; D remains unclear. The CDR3 totals 11 residues. V was trimmed by 3 bases and J by 7 bases, leaving 6 bases between them. Germline V gene sequence: CDR1 MGHDK, CDR2 SYGVNS. The CDR3 reads CASSDMDEAFF. DNA for the CDR3: TGTGCCAGCAGTGATATGGATGAAGCTTTCTTT.

This clonotype was seen just once. The chain joins TRBV2 to TRBJ2-4; D may match TRBD1 or TRBD2 (5 bases each). The J call is in doubt because the DNA end fits TRBJ2-5 better. CDR1 is SNHLY, CDR2 FYNNEI, per germline. The CDR3 extends over 16 amino acids. The CDR3: CASSEWQRFGGETQYF. Written as DNA, the CDR3 is TGTGCCAGCAGTGAATGGCAGAGATTTGGGGGAGAGACCCAGTACTTC.

This clonotype was detected only a few times. The gene calls are TRBV20-1 and TRBJ2-1; 9 nucleotides line up with TRBD2. Germline CDR1 DFQATT, CDR2 SNEGSKA (reference sequence). The V gene end was trimmed by 6 bases and the J gene end by 8 bases; junction bases not matched to a gene: 11. The CDR3 is 14 residues long. The CDR3: CSARRASGIYEQFF. The CDR3 nucleotides are TGCAGTGCCAGGCGGGCTAGCGGGATCTATGAGCAGTTCTTC.

There are a few counts of this clonotype. This chain's CDR3 is CASSGTGRDYGYTF. In DNA, the CDR3 is TGTGCCAGCAGTGGGACAGGGAGGGACTATGGCTACACCTTC. The chain joins TRBV28 to TRBJ1-2; 9 positions agree with TRBD1. The CDR3 runs to 14 residues. With V trimmed by 5 bases and J by 3 bases, 4 bases remained unmatched. Germline-derived CDR1 and CDR2 are MDHEN and SYDVKM.

The chain links TRBV20-1 to TRBJ2-5; D is possibly TRBD1 (6 bases). This CDR3 is 14 amino acids long. Germline V gene data show CDR1 as DFQATT and CDR2 as SNEGSKA (reference sequence). The V end lost 6 bases, the J end lost 0 bases, and 14 bases lay between the germline ends. The CDR3 is CSAEDRLYQETQYF. CDR3 nucleotides: TGCAGTGCCGAGGACAGACTGTACCAAGAGACCCAGTACTTC.

This clonotype was counted only a few times. This sequence joins TRBV25-1 and TRBJ2-1, with D possibly matching TRBD2 (6 bases). This CDR3 region has 16 residues. Germline loops: CDR1 MGHDK, CDR2 SYGVNS. Trimming left V 2 bases short and J 0 bases short, with 11 bases between. CDR3 sequence reads: CASSEGLASSYNEQFF. The CDR3 DNA reads as TGTGCCAGCAGTGAAGGGCTAGCGAGCTCCTACAATGAGCAGTTCTTC.

The CDR3 loop is CASGPTGGDGYTF. Here the CDR3 DNA reads TGTGCCAGCGGTCCTACAGGGGGCGACGGCTACACCTTC. This chain joins TRBV27 and TRBJ1-2, with 9 bases matching TRBD1. The CDR3 covers 13 residues. Unmatched junction bases numbered 9, after V lost 8 bases and J lost 8 bases. CDR1 MNHEY and CDR2 SMNVEV come from the germline V gene (reference sequence).

This clonotype was seen only once. The chain recombines TRBV6-5 with TRBJ2-7; no clear D gene. Germline values: CDR1 MNHEY, CDR2 SVGAGI. V shed 5 bases and J shed 3 bases, with 14 bases lying between them. The CDR3 length is 14 residues. The CDR3 coding sequence is TGTGCCAGCAGTCTACCGACACGAAACTACGAGCAGTACTTC. It yields the protein CASSLPTRNYEQYF.

The CDR3 here is CASSDRTGMNTEAFF. The CDR3 DNA sequence: TGTGCCAGCAGTGACCGGACAGGGATGAACACTGAAGCTTTCTTT. V usage is TRBV6-1 and J usage is TRBJ1-1, with 8 bases matching TRBD1. Germline trimming cut 3 bases from V and 0 bases from J; bases unmatched to any gene: 3. The CDR3 extends over 15 amino acids. Germline CDR1 reads MNHNS; CDR2 reads SASEGT.

Note on this clonotype: At one end the junction does not follow the germline gene, possibly because of a read error. The genes are TRBV11-2 and TRBJ2-1; no reliable D call. The germline gives CDR1 SGHAT, CDR2 FQNNGV. The CDR3 totals 16 residues. For the CDR3, the DNA is TGTGCCAGCAGCTTAGTTCGGGTAGTCTCCTACGATGAGCAGTTCTTC. It yields the protein CASSLVRVVSYDEQFF.

Only a few counts were recorded for this clonotype. This rearrangement joins TRBV5-1 to TRBJ2-3; 7 bases line up with TRBD1. This CDR3 comprises 14 residues. Germline V gene data show CDR1 as SGHRS and CDR2 as YFSETQ. Trimming cost V 4 bases and J 5 bases; bases outside gene matches: 7. CDR3 DNA sequence: TGCGCCAGCAGCCCCGGGACAGCGGAAGATACGCAGTATTTT. Translation: CASSPGTAEDTQYF.

This clonotype was seen a handful of times. The chain couples TRBV6-6 to TRBJ2-7; D gene unclear. This CDR3 contains 11 residues. Germline lookup yields CDR1 MNHNY and CDR2 SVGAGI (reference sequence). V shed 5 bases and J shed 5 bases, with 7 bases lying between them. The CDR3 reads CASSHTDEQYF. CDR3 sequence (DNA): TGTGCCAGCAGTCACACGGACGAGCAGTACTTC.

The genes are TRBV6-1 and TRBJ2-1; D is undetermined. From germline, CDR1 is MNHNS and CDR2 SASEGT. V was pared by 8 bases and J by 0 bases, with 8 bases between. This CDR3 is 13 amino acids long. The CDR3 protein is CASEHYSYNEQFF. The CDR3 DNA follows: TGTGCCAGCGAACACTACTCCTACAATGAGCAGTTCTTC.

This clonotype was observed a handful of times. The V call is TRBV20-1, the J call TRBJ2-7, with 14 bases identical to TRBD2. Germline values: CDR1 DFQATT, CDR2 SNEGSKA (reference sequence). There are 15 residues in the CDR3. Losses at the gene ends were 6 bases for V and 7 bases for J; bases not matched to a gene: 11. CDR3 loop: CSATPGLAGVGEQYF. Written as DNA, the CDR3 is TGCAGTGCAACCCCGGGACTAGCGGGAGTGGGGGAGCAGTACTTC.